The rows below give T cell receptor beta chains drawn from one sample of a study of post-analysis software for immune sequencing data. From the PCR reads, TCRdb called clonotypes with MiXCR, one entry per CDR3 protein. The table shows fewer than 600,000 distinct CDR3 sequences, with roughly 45% occurring only once. Input material: blood. All receptors come from a girl aged 5-17 years with multiple sclerosis. Both conserved end residues are part of each CDR3. D genes are given only for firm matches. Where a row states a size, it is once, few, many or the class of an expanded clone; other rows omit it.

j_call v_call d_call clone_size cdr3_nt cdr3_aa
TRBJ2-7 TRBV7-3 TRBD1 NA TGTGCCAGCAGCTCAGGGACAGGGGGCCCCTACGAGCAGTACTTC CASSSGTGGPYEQYF
TRBJ1-2 TRBV7-3 TRBD1 NA TGTGCCAGCAGCTTAGGACAGGGGGCCGAAGGCTACACCTTC CASSLGQGAEGYTF
TRBJ1-6 TRBV28 NA NA TGTGCCAGCAGTTTAGACAGACCCCTCCACTTT CASSLDRPLHF
TRBJ1-1 TRBV28 TRBD1 NA TGTGCCAGCCTGGACAGGCCAAACACTGAAGCTTTCTTT CASLDRPNTEAFF
TRBJ1-4 TRBV12-3/TRBV12-4 NA NA TGTGCCAGCAGTCCGGGTAACCGACGGGGAACTAATGAAAAACTGTTTTTT CASSPGNRRGTNEKLFF
TRBJ2-1 TRBV24-1 NA few TGTGCCACCAGTGATTTGTTCGAATATGAGCAGTTCTTC CATSDLFEYEQFF
TRBJ1-4 TRBV4-1 NA NA TGCGCCAGCAGCCAGCCAGGGCTAAATGAAAAACTGTTTTTT CASSQPGLNEKLFF
TRBJ2-7 TRBV28 TRBD1 once TGTGCCAGCAGCATACCGGGACAGGGGGCCTACGAGCAGTACTTC CASSIPGQGAYEQYF
TRBJ2-4 TRBV20-1 TRBD1 NA TGCAGTGCTCGGAGACAGGGGGCAGCCAAAAACATTCAGTACTTC CSARRQGAAKNIQYF
TRBJ2-1 TRBV7-6 TRBD2 NA TGTGCCAGCAGGCGGGGTAGCGGGAGGTCAGTTGAGCAGTTCTTC CASRRGSGRSVEQFF
TRBJ2-1 TRBV4-2 TRBD2 NA TGTGCCAGCAGCCAAGATATCGGCGCGGGAGGGCTTTGGGACAATGAGCAGTTCTTC CASSQDIGAGGLWDNEQFF
TRBJ2-3 TRBV7-3 NA NA TGTGCCAGCAGCTTAGCGGACGCAGATACGCAGTATTTT CASSLADADTQYF
TRBJ2-7 TRBV15 NA NA TGTGCCGCCAGCAGAGATCCCCTAACGGGAGCCCACGAGCAGTACTTC CAASRDPLTGAHEQYF
TRBJ1-5 TRBV10-3 NA few TGTGCCATCAGTGGGGGCGCGGAGAATCAGCCCCAGCATTTT CAISGGAENQPQHF
TRBJ2-7 TRBV20-1 TRBD2 NA TGCAGTGCTAGAGGGGTAACTAGCGGGAGGGCTGTGGCCTACGAGCAGTACTTC CSARGVTSGRAVAYEQYF
TRBJ2-6 TRBV20-1 TRBD1 NA TGCAGCGCTTACCGGGACAGGTTACATTCTGGGGCCAACGTCCTGACTTTC CSAYRDRLHSGANVLTF
TRBJ2-3 TRBV20-1 TRBD2 NA TGCAGTGCTAGCCCGACTAGCGGGACTTCAGATACGCAGTATTTT CSASPTSGTSDTQYF
TRBJ2-1 TRBV11-2 NA NA TGTGCCAGCAGCTTAGGGCTGGGGGCTTACAATGAGCAGTTCTTC CASSLGLGAYNEQFF
TRBJ2-7 TRBV28 NA NA TGTGCCAGCAGACCAGGACAGTCCTACGAGCAGTACTTC CASRPGQSYEQYF
TRBJ2-1 TRBV6-2/TRBV6-3 TRBD2 NA TGTGCCAGCAGTTACTCGACTAGCGCATCCTACAATGAGCAGTTCTTC CASSYSTSASYNEQFF
TRBJ1-5 TRBV5-5 NA NA TGTGCCAGCAGCTTGGTTCGGTGGGGTCAGCCCCAGCATTTT CASSLVRWGQPQHF
TRBJ2-7 TRBV4-2 TRBD2 NA TGTGCCAGCAGCCAAGATCTGGGACTAGCGGTGTACGAGCAGTACTTC CASSQDLGLAVYEQYF
TRBJ1-2 TRBV2 TRBD1 NA TGTGCCAGCAGTGTAGACAGGGGTAACTATGGCTACACCTTC CASSVDRGNYGYTF
TRBJ2-7 TRBV20-1 NA NA TGCAGTGCTAGAGATTCCGGGACGAGCTCCTACGAGCAGTACTTC CSARDSGTSSYEQYF
TRBJ2-3 TRBV28 TRBD1 NA TGTGCCAGCAGTTTACGGACAGGGGTGGCAGATACGCAGTATTTT CASSLRTGVADTQYF
TRBJ2-7 TRBV28 TRBD2 few TGTGCCAGCAGTTTTTCTAGCGGGAGGCCTAAGGGCCACGAGCAGTACTTC CASSFSSGRPKGHEQYF
TRBJ2-5 TRBV20-1 NA NA TGCAGTGCTAGGTCGGGGAACCAAGAGACCCAGTACTTC CSARSGNQETQYF